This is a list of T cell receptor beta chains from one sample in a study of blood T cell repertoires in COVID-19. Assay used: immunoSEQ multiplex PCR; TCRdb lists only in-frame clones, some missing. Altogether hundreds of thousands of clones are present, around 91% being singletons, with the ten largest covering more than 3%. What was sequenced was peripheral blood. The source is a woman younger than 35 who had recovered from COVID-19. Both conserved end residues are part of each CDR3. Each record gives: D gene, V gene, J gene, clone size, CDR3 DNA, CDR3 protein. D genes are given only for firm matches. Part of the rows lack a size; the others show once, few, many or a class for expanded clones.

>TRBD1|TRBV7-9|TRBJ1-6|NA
TGTGCCAGCAGCTCACCTGGACAGGGGAATTCACCCCTCCACTTT
CASSSPGQGNSPLHF
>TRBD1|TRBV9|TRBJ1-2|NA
TGTGCCAGCAGCGTAGAGCTTAAGGGACAGCCTTATGGCTACACCTTC
CASSVELKGQPYGYTF
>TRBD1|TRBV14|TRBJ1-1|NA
TGTGCCAGCAGCCAAGATTTGGGACAGGGGGCCACTGAAGCTTTCTTT
CASSQDLGQGATEAFF
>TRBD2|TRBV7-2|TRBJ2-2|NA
TGTGCCAGCAGCTTACTTCTAGCGGGAGCCGGGGAGCTGTTTTTT
CASSLLLAGAGELFF
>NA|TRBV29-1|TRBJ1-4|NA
TGCAGCGTTGGGACAGCTAATGAAAAACTGTTTTTT
CSVGTANEKLFF
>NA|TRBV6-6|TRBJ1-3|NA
TGTGCCAGCAGTTACTCACAGGCCCACTCTGGAAACACCATATATTTT
CASSYSQAHSGNTIYF
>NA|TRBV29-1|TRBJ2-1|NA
TGCAGCGTTGGTGGGACAGGGACCGGGACTAGCCACAATGAGCAGTTCTTC
CSVGGTGTGTSHNEQFF
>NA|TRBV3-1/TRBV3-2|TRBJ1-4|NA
TGTGCCAGCAGCGTTCATACGGGGGATGAAAAACTGTTTTTT
CASSVHTGDEKLFF
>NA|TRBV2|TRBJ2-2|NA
TGTGCCAGCAGTGAAATGGAGGTCGGGGAGCTGTTTTTT
CASSEMEVGELFF
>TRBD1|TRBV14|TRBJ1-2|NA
TGTGCCAGCAGCCACCGGACAGGGGTCGACGGCTACACCTTC
CASSHRTGVDGYTF
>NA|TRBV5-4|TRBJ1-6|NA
TGTGCCTGGAGGAGCCCGGCCGCTGAGGGTTCACCCCTCCACTTT
CAWRSPAAEGSPLHF
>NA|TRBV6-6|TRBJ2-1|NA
TGTGCCAGCAGTTACACTCTTCGAGGGGGCAATGAGCAGTTCTTC
CASSYTLRGGNEQFF
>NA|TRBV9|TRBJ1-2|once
TGTGCCAGCAGCCCTAGGACAGTCGACATCTATGGCTACACCTTC
CASSPRTVDIYGYTF
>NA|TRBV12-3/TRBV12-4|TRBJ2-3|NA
TGTGCCAGCAGTTTAACGGAGTCAGCGCAGTATTTT
CASSLTESAQYF
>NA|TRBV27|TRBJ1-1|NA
TGTGCCAGCAGTTTATCGGGCGGGGCGTCTGTCACTGAAGCTTTCTTT
CASSLSGGASVTEAFF